The clone carrying this TCR beta chain was counted a single time. The antigen is not known. MiXCR was run by TCRdb on the 5' RACE reads, yielding one entry per CDR3 protein. This table holds approximately 60,000 distinct CDR3 sequences, 20% to 25% found once. General study findings and limits: Tumor memory CD4+ T cell TCR gene usage clustered with blood and lymph node memory CD4+ cells and lymph node naive CD4+ cells.

The sorted Tregs were CD4+CD25+CD127-/low cells. Germline V lookup: CDR1 MNHEY, CDR2 SVGEGT. The CDR3 is 13 residues long. Trimming shortened V by 6 bases and J by 6 bases, and 12 bases separated the two germline ends. The sequence was obtained from a female donor with breast cancer. The chain links TRBV6-2 or TRBV6-3 to TRBJ1-5, with TRBD1 as a possible D gene (5 bases). Sequencing used tumor-infiltrating Tregs sorted from the breast tumor. The chain's CDR3 is CASSRRGTQPQHF. CDR3 sequence (DNA): TGTGCCAGCAGCCGACGGGGCACTCAGCCCCAGCATTTT.